A selection of T cell receptor beta chains follows, all from one sample in a study of identical twins. TCRdb reanalysed the 5' RACE reads using MiXCR and keeps one entry per CDR3 protein. The sample consists of under 1 million distinct CDR3 sequences, approximately 13% of them appearing once. The sample was also reused in another study, on yellow fever vaccine responses in identical twins.

Source material: PBMCs. Every receptor here comes from a woman younger than 30 in good health. Both conserved end residues are part of each CDR3.

TRBJ2-3	TRBV28	CASSSADSSRGTDTQYF
TRBJ1-3	TRBV15	CATSRQGTGNTIYF
TRBJ1-6	TRBV12-3/TRBV12-4	CASSSSSYNSPLHF
TRBJ2-2	TRBV11-1	CASSLNYGTSGLALFF
TRBJ2-1	TRBV29-1	CSVVPPSSYNEQFF
TRBJ2-3	TRBV11-2	CASTPWAVTDTQYF
TRBJ2-1	TRBV7-3	CASSLTWALKRYNEQFF
TRBJ2-2	TRBV6-5	CASSYGLGGGELFF
TRBJ1-2	TRBV18	CASSPEQGYGYTF
TRBJ2-7	TRBV10-2	CASSEVMGAYEQYF
TRBJ2-5	TRBV19	CASSPLLGQPTQETQYF
TRBJ1-1	TRBV2	CATPGGADTEAFF
TRBJ2-1	TRBV29-1	CSVEDTRGAMVEQFF
TRBJ2-1	TRBV5-5	CASSFLAGNSYNEQFF
TRBJ1-2	TRBV6-1	CASGRPGRGRDGYTF
TRBJ2-1	TRBV4-1	CASSPGLARRKYNEQFF
TRBJ2-1	TRBV25-1	CASSSTLASTYNEQFF
TRBJ2-2	TRBV5-4	CASSLSQGATGELFF
TRBJ1-2	TRBV27	CATRQGLLGGYTF
TRBJ1-5	TRBV20-1	CSAIQEFSNQPQHF
TRBJ2-1	TRBV7-9	CASSSFGRHNEQFF
TRBJ2-1	TRBV5-1	CATTGTNNNEQFF
TRBJ2-2	TRBV29-1	CSGTTSGSGTGELFF
TRBJ2-1	TRBV14	CASSPGGLAAREQFF
TRBJ2-3	TRBV15	CATSRARAYTDTQYF
TRBJ2-1	TRBV5-1	CASSLGWTGMDEQFF
TRBJ2-5	TRBV12-3/TRBV12-4	CASSWGLAGAGTQYF
TRBJ2-1	TRBV15	CATSRLAGGLHNEQFF
TRBJ2-3	TRBV5-1	CASSTFGGATDTQYF
TRBJ1-1	TRBV4-1	CASSQVVGTEAFF
TRBJ1-3	TRBV15	CATSRPVPGQGTSGNTIYF
TRBJ1-5	TRBV28	CASSTTGVGQPQHF